What follows are 9 T cell receptor beta chains derived from one specimen sequenced in a study of shared clonotypes between healthy human individuals. Assay: immunoSEQ multiplex PCR; the TCRdb copy retains only in-frame clones and omits some. The table lists about 2.4 million clones, 80% to 95% of them singletons. The material sequenced was naive CD4+ T cells from PBMCs. Specified subset: CD45RA+ positively selected. These receptors were obtained from a man in his late teens or twenties in good health. Some clones in this sample may be carry-over from other donors' samples.

The chain joins TRBV5-1 to TRBJ2-3; D unresolved. Trimming pared 4 bases from V and 4 bases from J, leaving 10 bases between. The CDR3 runs 13 residues. Per germline, CDR1 SGHRS and CDR2 YFSETQ. The CDR3 region has the DNA TGCGCCAGCAGCAGGGCCCCCGCAGATACGCAGTATTTT. Translation: CASSRAPADTQYF.

This clone was picked up a small number of times. V is TRBV28 and J is TRBJ1-4, with D uncertain. The CDR3 contains 14 residues. V shed 6 bases and J shed 6 bases, with 14 bases lying between them. The germline V gene has CDR1 MDHEN and CDR2 SYDVKM. The CDR3 loop is CASSQVKGHEKLFF. The CDR3 coding sequence is TGTGCCAGCAGCCAAGTAAAGGGCCATGAAAAACTGTTTTTT. The full variable domain, with the rest looked up from reference TRBV28 and TRBJ1-4, is DVKVTQSSRYLVKRTGEKVFLECVQDMDHENMFWYRQDPGLGLRLIYFSYDVKMKEKGDIPEGYSVSREKKERFSLILESASTNQTSMYLCASSQVKGHEKLFFGSGTQLSVL.

V gene TRBV28 combines with J gene TRBJ1-1; 8 bases fit TRBD1. This CDR3 has 15 residues. The trim removed 3 bases at V and 7 bases at J, leaving 10 bases unmatched. Germline assignment: CDR1 MDHEN and CDR2 SYDVKM. CDR3 sequence: CASSFLTGGTVEAFF. The CDR3, as DNA: TGTGCCAGCAGTTTCCTAACAGGGGGGACGGTTGAAGCTTTCTTT.

The chain recombines TRBV28 with TRBJ1-6, with D uncertain. This CDR3 is built from 12 residues. Trimming stripped 10 bases from V and 9 bases from J, with 13 bases between. Germline assignment: CDR1 MDHEN and CDR2 SYDVKM. CDR3: CATHSSVSPLHF. The CDR3 bases are TGTGCCACCCACTCCAGTGTTTCACCCCTCCACTTT.

V and J are TRBV5-1 and TRBJ2-7; TRBD1 is a possible D gene (5 bases). Germline V gene lookup returns CDR1 SGHRS and CDR2 YFSETQ. The CDR3 consists of 15 residues. The ends were cut back, 3 bases at V and 1 base at J, with 14 bases in the middle. CDR3 protein: CASSSSTAGSYEQYF. The CDR3, as DNA: TGCGCCAGCAGCTCCTCGACAGCCGGATCCTACGAGCAGTACTTC.

The V and J genes are TRBV2 and TRBJ2-3; no clear D gene. The germline V and J ends were trimmed by 5 bases and 1 base, with 10 bases remaining between them. Germline V gene data show CDR1 as SNHLY and CDR2 as FYNNEI. The CDR3 is 14 residues long. CDR3 loop: CASSLGWGTDTQYF. The CDR3 region has the DNA TGTGCCAGCAGTCTCGGTTGGGGCACAGATACGCAGTATTTT.

On this clone itself: The sample has other DNA sequences that encode this CDR3 too. The chain is built from TRBV6-5 and TRBJ2-2, with D maybe TRBD2 (5 bases). Germline V gives CDR1 MNHEY, CDR2 SVGAGI. The CDR3 has 14 amino acids. Trimming stripped 6 bases from V and 2 bases from J, with 10 bases between. The CDR3 DNA is TGTGCCAGCAGGGGCGGACTTAACACCGGGGAGCTGTTTTTT. This sequence encodes CASRGGLNTGELFF.

The chain couples TRBV28 to TRBJ2-7, with 8 bases aligning to TRBD2. The CDR3 sequence is 16 residues long. J was trimmed by 6 bases and V by 4 bases; bases with no gene match: 14. Germline V lookup: CDR1 MDHEN, CDR2 SYDVKM. Written as DNA, the CDR3 is TGTGCCAGCAGTTCCCAGGCCAGCGGGAGCCCCCTCGAGCAGTACTTC. Translating gives CASSSQASGSPLEQYF.

The chain uses TRBV5-6 and TRBJ1-1; D not certain. V dropped 2 bases and J dropped 3 bases, with 11 bases sitting between them. This CDR3 spans 14 amino acids. Germline V CDR1 and CDR2: SGHDT, YYEEEE. CDR3 residues: CASSFDGVDTEAFF. The CDR3 nucleotides read TGTGCCAGCAGCTTCGACGGTGTGGACACTGAAGCTTTCTTT.